The TCR beta chain described here comes from a study of blood T cells in healthy people across ages. This clonotype was observed a handful of times. The CDR3 contains 17 residues. CDR1 and CDR2 (germline): SGHTA, FQGNSA. With V trimmed by 0 bases and J by 2 bases, 4 bases remained unmatched. The use of a sample-barcoded 5' primer and a J-beta primer mix characterized a second PCR of about 6 to 12 cycles. TCRdb used MiXCR to reprocess the 5' RACE reads, holding one entry per CDR3 protein. The table records 270,000 or so distinct CDR3 sequences, around 30% of them present only once. This sequence joins TRBV7-2 and TRBJ2-1; 10 bases are shared with TRBD2. Input material: blood. The TCR sequence derives from an older woman in good health. CDR3 in amino acids: CASSLARTSGPYNEQFF. For the CDR3, the DNA is TGTGCCAGCAGCTTAGCGCGGACTAGCGGTCCCTACAATGAGCAGTTCTTC.